A single sample is the source of the 20 T cell receptor beta chains below, sequenced in a study of CD8+CD57+ T cells in acquired aplastic anemia. TCR beta VDJ combinations and CDR3 sequences were profiled from genomic DNA. TCRdb reprocessed the reads via MiXCR and lists one record per CDR3 protein. The repertoire holds under 200,000 distinct CDR3 sequences, with roughly half as singletons. CD8+CD57+ cell expansion had been shown by flow cytometry in patients chosen for sequencing. The specimen sequenced was sorted CD4+, CD8+, or CD8+CD57+ T cells (not recorded which) from PBMCs. These receptors were obtained from a human donor with aplastic anemia.

This clonotype has ten or more counts. V usage is TRBV19 and J usage is TRBJ1-5, with D perhaps matching TRBD1 (6 bases). Trimming shortened V by 3 bases and J by 4 bases, and 10 bases separated the two germline ends. CDR1 LNHDA and CDR2 SQIVND come from the germline V gene (reference sequence). The CDR3 is made up of 14 amino acids. The CDR3 DNA reads TGTGCCAGTAGTATCGACAGGTTTAATCAGCCCCAGCATTTT. It specifies CASSIDRFNQPQHF.

V gene TRBV20-1 combines with J gene TRBJ2-5; possibly TRBD1 for D (6 bases). The germline CDR1 and CDR2 sequences are DFQATT and SNEGSKA (reference sequence). Trimming took off 1 base at V and 4 bases at J, with 10 bases between the two ends. The CDR3 is 13 residues long. The CDR3 coding sequence is TGCAGTGCTAGAGTCGGACAGATAGAGACCCAGTACTTC. It encodes CSARVGQIETQYF.

The gene calls are TRBV19 and TRBJ2-2; perhaps TRBD1 as D (5 bases). Trimming removed 6 bases at V and 5 bases at J, with 7 bases between. The CDR3 has 12 amino acids. Germline values: CDR1 LNHDA, CDR2 SQIVND (reference sequence). CDR3 residues: CASSQGTGELFF. Here the CDR3 DNA reads TGTGCCAGTAGCCAGGGTACCGGGGAGCTGTTTTTT.

This clonotype was counted at least ten times. The genes are TRBV4-3 and TRBJ2-5; TRBD2 agrees at 8 bases. The trim removed 2 bases at V and 4 bases at J, leaving 12 bases unmatched. This CDR3 is 17 amino acids long. Germline lookup yields CDR1 LGHNA and CDR2 YSLEER. CDR3 coding DNA: TGCGCCAGCAGCCAAACTAGCGGAGCCCGTTGGGGAGAGACCCAGTACTTC. It is translated as CASSQTSGARWGETQYF.

This clonotype occurred many times. The V gene is TRBV7-2, the J gene TRBJ1-2; no definite D call. V was trimmed by 5 bases and J by 8 bases, leaving 15 bases between them. The germline V gene has CDR1 SGHTA and CDR2 FQGNSA. The CDR3 sequence is 13 residues long. The CDR3 is CASSISGILGYTF. CDR3 coding DNA: TGTGCCAGCAGCATCAGCGGCATTTTGGGCTACACCTTC. The full variable domain, in which reference TRBV7-2 and TRBJ1-2 provide the parts outside the CDR3, is GAGVSQSPSNKVTEKGKDVELRCDPISGHTALYWYRQSLGQGLEFLIYFQGNSAPDKSGLPSDRFSAERTGGSVSTLTIQRTQQEDSAVYLCASSISGILGYTFGSGTRLTVV.

This clonotype occurred a few times. The rearrangement joins TRBV2 to TRBJ2-1; TRBD2 agrees at 13 bases. CDR1 and CDR2 (germline): SNHLY, FYNNEI. V was pared by 5 bases and J by 9 bases, with 7 bases of the junction left unmatched. The CDR3 length is 15 residues. CDR3 residues: CASSYRTSGRGEQFF. For the CDR3, the DNA is TGTGCCAGCAGTTACAGGACTAGCGGGAGAGGTGAGCAGTTCTTC.

V usage is TRBV4-2 and J usage is TRBJ2-5; 8 nucleotides line up with TRBD2. This CDR3 spans 16 amino acids. With 2 bases clipped from V and 4 bases from J, the junction kept 9 bases outside the gene matches. Germline values: CDR1 LGHNA, CDR2 YNFKEQ. The CDR3 coding sequence is TGTGCCAGCAGCCAAACGCCCCAGCGGGGGACAGAGACCCAGTACTTC. Its translation: CASSQTPQRGTETQYF.

The chain joins TRBV10-3 to TRBJ2-7; the D gene is possibly TRBD2 (6 bases). Germline lookup yields CDR1 ENHRY and CDR2 SYGVKD. CDR3 length equals 13 residues. Trimming removed 8 bases at V and 6 bases at J, with 17 bases between. CDR3 loop: CAIPGEGLSEQYF. CDR3 DNA sequence: TGTGCCATCCCGGGGGAAGGGTTGTCCGAGCAGTACTTC.

This clonotype appeared many times. The V call is TRBV20-1, the J call TRBJ2-7; TRBD1 agrees at 7 bases. The V segment lost 0 bases and the J segment 3 bases; nucleotides outside the gene matches: 8. The length of the CDR3 is 15 residues. Germline V gene sequence: CDR1 DFQATT, CDR2 SNEGSKA (reference sequence). This CDR3 reads CSARDRDSLGYEQYF. The CDR3 DNA follows: TGCAGTGCTAGAGATCGGGACAGCTTAGGCTACGAGCAGTACTTC.

Concerning this clonotype itself: A single base separates this from a much larger clone, so it may be a read error. The V gene is TRBV5-1, the J gene TRBJ2-3, with TRBD1 as a possible D gene (5 bases). The germline V gene has CDR1 SGHRS and CDR2 YFSETQ. Trimming removed 4 bases at V and 1 base at J, with 13 bases between. The CDR3 loop spans 15 amino acids. This CDR3 is CASSATGPCTDTQYF. The CDR3 DNA reads as TGCGCCAGCAGCGCTACAGGCCCATGCACAGATACGCAGTATTTT. Full variable domain (remainder filled in from reference TRBV5-1 and TRBJ2-3): KAGVTQTPRYLIKTRGQQVTLSCSPISGHRSVSWYQQTPGQGLQFLFEYFSETQRNKGNFPGRFSGRQFSNSRSEMNVSTLELGDSALYLCASSATGPCTDTQYFGPGTRLTVL.

This clonotype came up a few times. At one of its ends the junction is not consistent with the germline gene, which may arise from a read error. This chain links TRBV2 with TRBJ1-6; 7 bases agree with TRBD1. The CDR3 consists of 16 residues. CDR1 SNHLY and CDR2 FYNNEI come from the germline V gene. DNA of the CDR3: TGTGCCGGCAGTTTCCTTCCCGGGACAGAGAATTCACCCCTCCACTTT. This gives the protein CAGSFLPGTENSPLHF.

The V and J genes are TRBV20-1 and TRBJ1-1; TRBD1 might be the D (5 bases). Germline CDR1 DFQATT, CDR2 SNEGSKA (reference sequence). V was shortened by 0 bases and J by 4 bases, with 12 bases between the two germline ends. The CDR3 is made up of 14 amino acids. The DNA of the CDR3 is TGCAGTGCTAGAGATCAGGGAATGAGCACTGAAGCTTTCTTT. This gives the protein CSARDQGMSTEAFF.

With regard to this clonotype: A read error may explain this, as a much larger clone is one base away. V and J are TRBV14 and TRBJ2-6, with D hard to call. CDR1 and CDR2 from the germline V gene are SGHDN and FVKESK. The CDR3 extends over 14 amino acids. The CDR3: CASSPSSGTNVLTF. The CDR3 nucleotides are TGTGCCAGCAGCCCCTCCTCTGGGACCAACGTCCTGACTTTC.

This clonotype occurred many times. This chain uses TRBV20-1 with TRBJ2-7, with 8 positions matching TRBD1. CDR1 is DFQATT, CDR2 SNEGSKA, per germline (reference sequence). This CDR3 is 11 amino acids long. The CDR3 coding sequence is TGCAGGGGGGACAGGCCCTACGAGCAGTACTTC. Its translation: CRGDRPYEQYF.

This chain connects TRBV3-1 to TRBJ2-5, with a tentative D call TRBD2 (5 bases). V lost 0 bases and J lost 4, with 12 bases in between. Germline V gene lookup returns CDR1 LGHDT and CDR2 YNNKEL (reference sequence). The CDR3 is 15 amino acids. CDR3 nucleotide sequence: TGTGCCAGCAGCCAAGATACCGGGAACGGAGAGACCCAGTACTTC. Protein product: CASSQDTGNGETQYF.

This clonotype was recorded once. The chain couples TRBV11-2 to TRBJ2-1; the D is unclear. Germline V gene sequence: CDR1 SGHAT, CDR2 FQNNGV. CDR3 length: 15 residues. The ends were cut back, 10 bases at V and 8 bases at J, with 24 bases in the middle. The CDR3, as DNA: TGTGCCACCTACTCAGGCCTGGGCTTGCGAGATGAGCAGTTCTTC. It codes for CATYSGLGLRDEQFF.

This clonotype occurred many times. The rearrangement joins TRBV5-1 to TRBJ2-5; TRBD2 is a possible D gene (5 bases). CDR1 is SGHRS, CDR2 YFSETQ, per germline. Deletions cut 0 bases from V and 5 bases from J, with 14 bases between. The CDR3 loop spans 15 amino acids. In DNA form, the CDR3 reads TGCGCCAGCAGCTTGGTCCCGGCCGGCGGGGAGACCCAGTACTTC. It translates to CASSLVPAGGETQYF.

This clonotype came up many times. The V gene is TRBV9, the J gene TRBJ2-7; TRBD2 matches at 15 bases. The J segment lost 2 bases and the V segment lost 4 bases, leaving 4 bases of the junction unmatched. CDR1 is SGDLS and CDR2 is YYNGEE in the germline V gene. The CDR3 is 16 amino acids. The CDR3: CASSRTSGRAPYEQYF. The CDR3 nucleotides read TGTGCCAGCAGCCGGACTAGCGGGAGGGCCCCCTACGAGCAGTACTTC.

This chain joins TRBV7-6 and TRBJ2-7; D is unresolved. CDR1 SGHVS and CDR2 FNYEAQ come from the germline V gene. The V and J ends lost 5 bases and 7 bases respectively, with 18 bases between them. The CDR3 runs to 14 residues. The CDR3 nucleotides read TGTGCCAGCAGCCCCGTCTATGATAAGTGGGAGCAGTACTTC. Amino acid sequence: CASSPVYDKWEQYF.

The genes are TRBV25-1 and TRBJ1-4; D is unclear. This CDR3 is built from 15 residues. The germline V gene has CDR1 MGHDK and CDR2 SYGVNS. V was trimmed by 1 base and J by 1 base, leaving 7 bases between them. The DNA for the CDR3 is TGTGCCAGCAGTGAATGGATGGGAACTAATGAAAAACTGTTTTTT. Translating gives CASSEWMGTNEKLFF. Full variable domain (outside the CDR3, taken from reference TRBV25-1 and TRBJ1-4): EADIYQTPRYLVIGTGKKITLECSQTMGHDKMYWYQQDPGMELHLIHYSYGVNSTEKGDLSSESTVSRIRTEHFPLTLESARPSHTSQYLCASSEWMGTNEKLFFGSGTQLSVL.